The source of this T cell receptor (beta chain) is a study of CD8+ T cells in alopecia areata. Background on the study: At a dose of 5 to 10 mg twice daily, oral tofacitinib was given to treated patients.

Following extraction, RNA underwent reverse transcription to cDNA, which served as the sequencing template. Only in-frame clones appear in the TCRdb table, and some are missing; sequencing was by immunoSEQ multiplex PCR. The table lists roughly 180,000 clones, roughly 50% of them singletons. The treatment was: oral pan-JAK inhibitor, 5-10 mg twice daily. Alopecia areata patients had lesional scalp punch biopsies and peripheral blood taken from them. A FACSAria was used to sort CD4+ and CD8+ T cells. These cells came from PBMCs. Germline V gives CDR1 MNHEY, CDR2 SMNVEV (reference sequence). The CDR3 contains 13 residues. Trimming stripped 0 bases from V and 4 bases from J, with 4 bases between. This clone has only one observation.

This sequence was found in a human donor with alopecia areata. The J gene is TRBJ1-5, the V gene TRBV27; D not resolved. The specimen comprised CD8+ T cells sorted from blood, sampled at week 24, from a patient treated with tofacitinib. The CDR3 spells CASSLSGNQPQHF. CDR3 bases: TGTGCCAGCAGTTTATCGGGTAATCAGCCCCAGCATTTT.